The entry that follows covers one T cell receptor beta chain sequence. The sample holds a few counts of this clonotype. Its antigen has not been determined. Base qualities were left out, and no much larger clone turns up one base away. The data belong to a study of T-cell memory formation after mild COVID-19 listed by TCRdb under 2021. With regard to the full study: Most TCR sequence clusters were specific to one of the two donors. Two young, previously healthy adult volunteers, one female and one male, were included in the cohort. In two donors, T-cell clones that expanded and contracted after mild COVID-19 were tracked by sequencing TCRalpha and TCRbeta repertoires over time.

Ficoll-Paque density gradient centrifugation was the method used to isolate PBMCs. What the work shows at the level of the full study, not this receptor alone: Contracting CD4+ clones were found mainly in CM and EM memory subsets, while CD8+ clones were enriched in EMRA. Some responding clones were detected in pre-infection memory, suggesting pre-existing cross-reactive memory T cells joined the SARS-CoV-2 response. Whether the second-wave clones peaking on day 37 were SARS-CoV-2 specific was not confirmed. Only a couple of mild cases were covered by the study, and larger cohorts that include severe cases with pre-infection samples were considered necessary. From day 15 to 85, contracting clones showed balanced CD4/CD8 phenotypes, whereas a second wave of clones that expanded from day 15 to 37 leaned towards CD4+.

CDR1 and CDR2 are read off the germline V gene as SGHRS and YFSETQ. CDR3 length: 19 amino acids, cysteine to phenylalanine. The only DNA kept is the CDR3, 57 bases in frame from the first base. A distance of 26 bases separates the germline ends of V and J, which lose 4 bases and 0 bases respectively. Sequencing used an Illumina NovaSeq 6000. TCRalpha and TCRbeta cDNA libraries were built by 5'RACE with constant-segment primers, adding sample barcodes and unique molecular identifiers. RNA was extracted from every sample with Trizol reagent. The libraries were amplified in two PCR steps, and the second step added a second sample barcode and Illumina TruSeq adapters. Libraries were sequenced on an Illumina NovaSeq with 2 x 150 bp paired-end reads. Turning to the authors' computational methods: Demultiplexing of reads and collapsing into UMI-guided consensus sequences were performed with migec v1.2.7. Using mixcr v2.1.11, UMI consensuses were aligned to TRA and TRB V and J templates and then assembled into clonotypes. A clonotype was counted as expanded or contracted only if both edgeR and NoisET called the change significant, with noise models trained on biological replicates. For edgeR calls, the cutoffs were a false discovery rate-adjusted p below 0.01 and a log2 fold-change threshold of 1. PCA with hierarchical clustering of max-normalized trajectories of the 1000 most abundant clonotypes was used as exploratory dynamics analysis. Each responding clone was given a CD4 or CD8 phenotype based on the CD4+ and CD8+ repertoires, which had been sequenced separately. The raw public reads went through TCRdb reprocessing: fastp at Q25, MiXCR clone calling, in-frame beta chains kept. Identical CDR3 proteins give one entry, which carries the most common genes and DNA. The V and J calls here are based on TCRdb, not the publication. Across this sample there are about 57,000 distinct CDR3 sequences, with 12% seen only once. Approximately 26% of the sample lies in the top ten.

The sequence derives from a man between 18 and 29 years old who had mild COVID-19 (a few samples of this study predate the infection). The sample titles of this study are shuffled in the database, so cell type and time point are left out; the donor was told from shared clones. Recombination connected TRBV5-1 to TRBJ2-7; TRBD2 is perhaps the D gene, given 6 matching bases. Material for sequencing was PBMCs or a T cell subset sorted from them (not recorded which). The CDR3 region reads CASSLGTPNNPPVSYEQYF. The nucleotide sequence reads TGCGCCAGCAGCCTCGGGACTCCCAATAACCCACCCGTCTCCTACGAGCAGTACTTC.